This T cell receptor beta chain appears in the sequencing data of a study of T cells in Graves' hyperthyroidism and ophthalmopathy. Whole-study findings and limits: Clonotypes that were expanded in thyroid above 0.001 mostly appeared in blood too. In simple terms, a model built on 13 V-J features told ophthalmopathy apart from stable hyperthyroidism.

Hyperthyroidism was newly diagnosed in patients aged 18 to 65 (duration under 2 months). TCR beta CDR3 sequences were amplified from RNA transcripts. The HTBI primer set was used in a first-round RT-PCR of the TCR CDR3. In TCRdb, the multiplex PCR reads were re-called with MiXCR into one record per CDR3 protein. Altogether hundreds of thousands of distinct CDR3 sequences are present, approximately 44% being singletons, with the ten largest covering about 7.9%. This clonotype was counted a few times. Its target is not known. Sequencing was done on a sample of peripheral blood or thyroid tissue (not recorded which). The sequence was collected from a woman between 18 and 30 years old with Graves' hyperthyroidism.

CDR3 DNA: TGTGCCAGCAGCGTAGACGGGAGCTATGGCTACACCTTC. Encoded protein: CASSVDGSYGYTF. The J gene is TRBJ1-2, the V gene TRBV9; D ambiguous. Germline V gene data show CDR1 as SGDLS and CDR2 as YYNGEE. The ends were cut back, 0 bases at V and 4 bases at J, with 7 bases in the middle. This CDR3 has 13 amino acids.